The rows below give T cell receptor beta chains drawn from one sample of a study of T cell responses to AZD1222 COVID-19 vaccine. Some clones are missing from TCRdb's copy, which holds only in-frame ones; the method was immunoSEQ multiplex PCR. Among about 140,000 clones listed, 93% were seen once. The specimen comprised peripheral blood, sampled on day 0 of AZD1222 vaccination. Every receptor here comes from an adult in good health. Each CDR3 is given with its conserved first and last residue. A D gene is named only where the DNA matches it firmly. Clone sizes are given selectively: once, few, many, or a class where the clone is expanded.

D gene: -; V gene: TRBV19; clone size: -; J gene: TRBJ1-3; CDR3 protein: CASMKVSGNTIYF; CDR3 DNA: TGTGCCAGTATGAAGGTCTCTGGAAACACCATATATTTT
D gene: -; V gene: TRBV12-3/TRBV12-4; clone size: -; J gene: TRBJ2-5; CDR3 protein: CASSLGGSVTQYF; CDR3 DNA: TGTGCCAGCAGTTTGGGGGGATCTGTGACCCAGTACTTC
D gene: TRBD1; V gene: TRBV28; clone size: -; J gene: TRBJ1-4; CDR3 protein: CASSGGGDSTGPNEKLFF; CDR3 DNA: TGTGCCAGCAGTGGGGGTGGAGACTCGACAGGGCCTAATGAAAAACTGTTTTTT
D gene: -; V gene: TRBV19; clone size: -; J gene: TRBJ1-1; CDR3 protein: CASSIVFGTMNTEAFF; CDR3 DNA: TGTGCCAGTAGTATAGTATTCGGGACAATGAACACTGAAGCTTTCTTT
D gene: -; V gene: TRBV16; clone size: -; J gene: TRBJ1-3; CDR3 protein: CASSQSGNGNTIYF; CDR3 DNA: TGTGCCAGCAGCCAATCAGGCAATGGAAACACCATATATTTT
D gene: -; V gene: TRBV28; clone size: -; J gene: TRBJ1-4; CDR3 protein: CASSSEGATNEKLFF; CDR3 DNA: TGTGCCAGCAGTTCCGAGGGGGCAACTAATGAAAAACTGTTTTTT
D gene: -; V gene: TRBV6-1; clone size: -; J gene: TRBJ2-1; CDR3 protein: CASSEMILYEQFF; CDR3 DNA: TGTGCCAGCAGTGAAATGATACTATATGAGCAGTTCTTC
D gene: TRBD2; V gene: TRBV7-2; clone size: -; J gene: TRBJ2-7; CDR3 protein: CASSSGLAGFYEQYF; CDR3 DNA: TGTGCCAGCAGCTCCGGACTAGCGGGGTTCTACGAGCAGTACTTC
D gene: TRBD1; V gene: TRBV7-2; clone size: -; J gene: TRBJ1-1; CDR3 protein: CASSQRQGWNTEAFF; CDR3 DNA: TGTGCCAGCAGCCAGCGACAGGGTTGGAACACTGAAGCTTTCTTT
D gene: TRBD2; V gene: TRBV19; clone size: -; J gene: TRBJ2-1; CDR3 protein: CASSLSSGRYNEQFF; CDR3 DNA: TGTGCCAGTAGTTTGTCTAGCGGGCGATACAATGAGCAGTTCTTC
D gene: -; V gene: TRBV19; clone size: -; J gene: TRBJ1-4; CDR3 protein: CASRPGAANEKLFF; CDR3 DNA: TGTGCCAGTAGACCGGGGGCGGCTAATGAAAAACTGTTTTTT
D gene: TRBD2; V gene: TRBV7-2; clone size: -; J gene: TRBJ2-1; CDR3 protein: CASSHGGDQPNEQFF; CDR3 DNA: TGTGCCAGCAGCCACGGGGGGGACCAACCAAATGAGCAGTTCTTC
D gene: TRBD1; V gene: TRBV6-5; clone size: once; J gene: TRBJ1-2; CDR3 protein: CASRPTGGNYGYTF; CDR3 DNA: TGTGCCAGCAGGCCGACAGGGGGTAACTATGGCTACACCTTC
D gene: TRBD1; V gene: TRBV5-4; clone size: -; J gene: TRBJ2-3; CDR3 protein: CASSASRGRRGDTQYF; CDR3 DNA: TGTGCCAGCAGCGCATCCAGGGGGCGCAGGGGAGATACGCAGTATTTT
D gene: TRBD2; V gene: TRBV5-1; clone size: -; J gene: TRBJ2-3; CDR3 protein: CASRAREGPDTQYF; CDR3 DNA: TGCGCCAGCAGGGCGCGGGAGGGTCCAGATACGCAGTATTTT
D gene: TRBD1; V gene: TRBV4-1; clone size: -; J gene: TRBJ2-7; CDR3 protein: CASSITGTGFVYEQYF; CDR3 DNA: TGCGCCAGCAGCATTACCGGGACAGGGTTTGTCTACGAGCAGTACTTC
D gene: -; V gene: TRBV19; clone size: -; J gene: TRBJ1-1; CDR3 protein: CASSGGRHTEAFF; CDR3 DNA: TGTGCCAGTAGTGGCGGACGGCACACTGAAGCTTTCTTT
D gene: -; V gene: TRBV27; clone size: -; J gene: TRBJ1-5; CDR3 protein: CASRRLYQGFQPQHF; CDR3 DNA: TGTGCCAGCAGGAGATTGTATCAAGGATTTCAGCCCCAGCATTTT
D gene: -; V gene: TRBV5-5; clone size: -; J gene: TRBJ2-7; CDR3 protein: CASSLRQSPYEQYF; CDR3 DNA: TGTGCCAGCAGCTTGAGGCAGAGCCCCTACGAGCAGTACTTC
D gene: TRBD2; V gene: TRBV6-5; clone size: -; J gene: TRBJ2-5; CDR3 protein: CASRNGGGVQQTQYF; CDR3 DNA: TGTGCCAGCAGAAATGGCGGGGGGGTTCAGCAGACCCAGTACTTC
D gene: -; V gene: TRBV18; clone size: -; J gene: TRBJ2-7; CDR3 protein: CASSPPTGNYEQYF; CDR3 DNA: TGTGCCAGCTCACCACCAACGGGGAACTACGAGCAGTACTTC
D gene: -; V gene: TRBV5-1; clone size: once; J gene: TRBJ1-2; CDR3 protein: CASSPGQDYGYTF; CDR3 DNA: TGCGCCAGCAGCCCGGGACAAGACTATGGCTACACCTTC
D gene: -; V gene: TRBV6-5; clone size: -; J gene: TRBJ1-2; CDR3 protein: CASSSQGVFYGYTF; CDR3 DNA: TGTGCCAGCAGCTCACAGGGAGTCTTCTATGGCTACACCTTC
D gene: -; V gene: TRBV10-2; clone size: -; J gene: TRBJ1-2; CDR3 protein: CASSEFFRGKGYTF; CDR3 DNA: TGCGCCAGCAGTGAGTTCTTTAGGGGGAAGGGCTACACCTTC